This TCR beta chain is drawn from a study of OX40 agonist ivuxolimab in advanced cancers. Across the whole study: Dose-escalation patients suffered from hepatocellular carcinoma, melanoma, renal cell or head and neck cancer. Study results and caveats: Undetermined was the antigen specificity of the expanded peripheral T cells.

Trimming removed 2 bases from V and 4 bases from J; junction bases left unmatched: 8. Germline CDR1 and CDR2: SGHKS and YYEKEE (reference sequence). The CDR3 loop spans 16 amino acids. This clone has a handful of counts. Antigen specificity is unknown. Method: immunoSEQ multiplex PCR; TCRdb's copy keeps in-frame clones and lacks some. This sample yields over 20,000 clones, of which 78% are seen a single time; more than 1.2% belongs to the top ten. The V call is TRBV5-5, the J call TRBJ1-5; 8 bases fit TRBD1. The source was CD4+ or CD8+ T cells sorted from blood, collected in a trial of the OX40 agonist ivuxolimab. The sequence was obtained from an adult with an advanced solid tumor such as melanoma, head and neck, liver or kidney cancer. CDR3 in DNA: TGTGCCAGCAGCTTCGGGTCAACAGGGGGAAATCAGCCCCAGCATTTT. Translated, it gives CASSFGSTGGNQPQHF.